This TCR beta chain was captured by sequencing in a study of T cells in Graves' hyperthyroidism and ophthalmopathy. Study outcomes and limitations: Most thyroid-expanded clonotypes above 0.001 were also found in blood.

CDR1 and CDR2 (germline): SQVTM, ANQGSEA. V was cut by 7 bases and J by 4 bases, with 14 bases left in between. The length of the CDR3 is 13 residues. Amplified regions were TCR beta CDR3 sequences from RNA transcripts. TCR CDR3 underwent first-round RT-PCR with the HTBI primer set. TCRdb re-called the multiplex PCR reads with MiXCR, one entry per CDR3 protein. Of 600,000 to 750,000 distinct CDR3 sequences in the sample, around a sixth were seen once. Any patient presenting with uncontrolled infection, other autoimmune disease, pregnancy or lactation was left out. This clonotype was recorded a few times. Its antigen remains unknown.

The TCR was taken from a man aged 50 to 60 with Graves' hyperthyroidism. The chain couples TRBV29-1 to TRBJ2-1; D perhaps matches TRBD1 (6 bases). Sequenced sample: blood. CDR3 sequence: CSGRRDTYNEQFF. Here the CDR3 DNA reads TGCAGCGGACGCCGGGACACTTACAATGAGCAGTTCTTC.